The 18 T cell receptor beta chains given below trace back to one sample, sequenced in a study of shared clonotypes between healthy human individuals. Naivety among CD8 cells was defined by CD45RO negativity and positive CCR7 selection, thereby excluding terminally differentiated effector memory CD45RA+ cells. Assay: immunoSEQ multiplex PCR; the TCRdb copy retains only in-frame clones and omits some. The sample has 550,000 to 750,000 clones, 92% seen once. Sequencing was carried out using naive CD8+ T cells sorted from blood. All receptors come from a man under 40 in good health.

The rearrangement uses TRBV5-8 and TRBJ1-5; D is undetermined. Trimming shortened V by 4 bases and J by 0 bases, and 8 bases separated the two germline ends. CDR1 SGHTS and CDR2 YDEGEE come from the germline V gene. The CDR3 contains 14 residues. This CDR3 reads CASSRVDSNQPQHF. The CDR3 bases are TGTGCCAGCAGCAGGGTCGATAGCAATCAGCCCCAGCATTTT.

The CDR3 loop reads CASSPRTGSSYEQYF. The CDR3 coding sequence is TGTGCCAGCAGCCCGAGGACAGGGAGTTCCTACGAGCAGTACTTC. This chain uses TRBV5-4 with TRBJ2-7, with 8 bases that match TRBD1. The germline gives CDR1 SGHNT, CDR2 YYREEE (reference sequence). V gave up 4 bases and J gave up 1 base; unmatched junction bases: 7. The CDR3 is 15 amino acids.

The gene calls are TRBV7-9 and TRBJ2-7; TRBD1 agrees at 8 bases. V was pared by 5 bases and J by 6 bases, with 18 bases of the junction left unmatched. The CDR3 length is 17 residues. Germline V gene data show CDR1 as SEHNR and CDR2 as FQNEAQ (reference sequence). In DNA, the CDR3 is TGTGCCAGCAGCGCCACCCCGGGACAGGCCTCTTCCACCGAGCAGTACTTC. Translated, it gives CASSATPGQASSTEQYF.

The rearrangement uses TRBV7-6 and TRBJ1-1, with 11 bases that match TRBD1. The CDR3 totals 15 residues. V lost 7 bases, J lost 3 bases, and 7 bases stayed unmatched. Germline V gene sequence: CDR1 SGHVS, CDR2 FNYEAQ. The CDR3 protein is CASIKDRGLDTEAFF. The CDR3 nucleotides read TGTGCCAGCATCAAGGACAGGGGGCTTGACACTGAAGCTTTCTTT.

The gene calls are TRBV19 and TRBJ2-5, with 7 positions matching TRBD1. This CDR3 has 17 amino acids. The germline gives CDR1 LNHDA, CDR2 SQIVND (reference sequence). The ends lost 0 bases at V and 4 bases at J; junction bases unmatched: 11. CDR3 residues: CASSIEGPGGQVETQYF. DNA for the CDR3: TGTGCCAGTAGTATAGAGGGGCCAGGGGGTCAGGTAGAGACCCAGTACTTC.

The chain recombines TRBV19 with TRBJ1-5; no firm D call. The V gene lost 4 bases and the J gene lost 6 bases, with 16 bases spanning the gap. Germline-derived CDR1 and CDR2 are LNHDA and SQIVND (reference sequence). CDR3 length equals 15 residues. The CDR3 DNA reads TGTGCCAGTAGTAGAAATACAGCGGGGTTTCAGCCCCAGCATTTT. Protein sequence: CASSRNTAGFQPQHF.

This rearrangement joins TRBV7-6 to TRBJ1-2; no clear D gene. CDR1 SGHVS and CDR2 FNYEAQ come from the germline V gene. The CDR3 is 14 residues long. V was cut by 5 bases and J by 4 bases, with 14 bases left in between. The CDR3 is CASSRSRKTYGYTF. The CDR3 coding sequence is TGTGCCAGCAGCCGTTCTCGAAAGACCTATGGCTACACCTTC. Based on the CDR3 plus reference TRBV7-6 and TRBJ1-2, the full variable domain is GAGVSQSPRYKVTKRGQDVALRCDPISGHVSLYWYRQALGQGPEFLTYFNYEAQQDKSGLPNDRFSAERPEGSISTLTIQRTEQRDSAMYRCASSRSRKTYGYTFGSGTRLTVV.

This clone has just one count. The DNA for the CDR3 is TGCGCCAGCAGCCAAGATTGGAAGGGGGCCGGAGAGACCCAGTACTTC. This sequence encodes CASSQDWKGAGETQYF. V gene TRBV4-1 combines with J gene TRBJ2-5; 7 bases line up with TRBD1. With 0 bases clipped from V and 4 bases from J, the junction kept 8 bases outside the gene matches. The CDR3 loop spans 16 amino acids. Germline CDR1 and CDR2: MGHRA and YSYEKL.

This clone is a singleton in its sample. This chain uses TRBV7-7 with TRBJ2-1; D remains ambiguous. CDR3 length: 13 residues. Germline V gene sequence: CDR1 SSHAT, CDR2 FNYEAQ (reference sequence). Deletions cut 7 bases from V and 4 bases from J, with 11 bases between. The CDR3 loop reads CASTPTGYNEQFF. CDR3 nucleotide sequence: TGTGCCAGCACACCGACGGGTTACAATGAGCAGTTCTTC.

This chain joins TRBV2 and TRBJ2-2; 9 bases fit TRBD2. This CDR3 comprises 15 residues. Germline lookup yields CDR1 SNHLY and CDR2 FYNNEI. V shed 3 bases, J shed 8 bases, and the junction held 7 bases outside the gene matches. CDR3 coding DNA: TGTGCCAGCAGTGATATTAGCGGGAGTGGTGGGGAGCTGTTTTTT. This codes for CASSDISGSGGELFF.

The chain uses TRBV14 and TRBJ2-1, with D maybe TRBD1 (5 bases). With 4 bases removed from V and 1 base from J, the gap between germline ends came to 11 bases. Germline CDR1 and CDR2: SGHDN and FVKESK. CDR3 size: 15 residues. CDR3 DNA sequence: TGTGCCAGCAGCCGCGCCAGGGTTTCCTACAATGAGCAGTTCTTC. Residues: CASSRARVSYNEQFF. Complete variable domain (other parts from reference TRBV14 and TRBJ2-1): EAGVTQFPSHSVIEKGQTVTLRCDPISGHDNLYWYRRVMGKEIKFLLHFVKESKQDESGMPNNRFLAERTGGTYSTLKVQPAELEDSGVYFCASSRARVSYNEQFFGPGTRLTVL.

CDR3 loop: CASSDSPNQPQHF. The CDR3 nucleotides read TGTGCCAGCAGCGACAGTCCCAATCAGCCCCAGCATTTT. The V gene is TRBV7-3, the J gene TRBJ1-5; D is possibly TRBD1 (5 bases). The CDR3 has 13 residues. With 5 bases removed from V and 3 bases from J, the gap between germline ends came to 8 bases. CDR1 is SGHTA and CDR2 is FQGTGA in the germline V gene.

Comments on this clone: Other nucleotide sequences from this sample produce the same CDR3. The CDR3 loop is CASSLGTGSYEQYF. The CDR3 DNA is TGTGCCAGCAGCTTGGGTACAGGGTCCTACGAGCAGTACTTC. The gene calls are TRBV7-6 and TRBJ2-7, with D maybe TRBD1 (6 bases). This CDR3 has 14 residues. V gave up 3 bases and J gave up 1 base, with 10 bases separating them. Germline CDR1 is SGHVS and CDR2 is FNYEAQ.

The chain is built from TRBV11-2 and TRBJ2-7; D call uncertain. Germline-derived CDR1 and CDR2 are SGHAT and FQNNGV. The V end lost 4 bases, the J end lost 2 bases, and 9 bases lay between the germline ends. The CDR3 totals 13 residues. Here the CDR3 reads CASSSSGTYEQYF. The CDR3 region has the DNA TGTGCCAGCAGCTCCTCAGGAACCTACGAGCAGTACTTC.

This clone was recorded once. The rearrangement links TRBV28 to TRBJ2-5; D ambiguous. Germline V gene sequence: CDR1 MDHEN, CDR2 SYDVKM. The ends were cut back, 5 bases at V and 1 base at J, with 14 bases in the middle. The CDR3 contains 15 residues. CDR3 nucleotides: TGTGCCAGCAGTCCCACCCTTAGCTTCCAAGAGACCCAGTACTTC. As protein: CASSPTLSFQETQYF.

The DNA of the CDR3 is TGTGCCAGCAGCCCCGGCAAAGGGCCTAGCACAGATACGCAGTATTTT. As protein: CASSPGKGPSTDTQYF. The chain combines TRBV27 with TRBJ2-3; no firm D call. CDR3 length equals 16 residues. CDR1 is MNHEY, CDR2 SMNVEV, per germline (reference sequence). The V end lost 6 bases, the J end lost 0 bases, and 16 bases lay between the germline ends.

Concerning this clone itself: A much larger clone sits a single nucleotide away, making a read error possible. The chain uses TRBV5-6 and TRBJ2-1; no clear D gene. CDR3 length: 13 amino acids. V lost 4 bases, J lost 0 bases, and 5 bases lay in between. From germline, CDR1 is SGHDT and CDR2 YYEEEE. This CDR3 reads CASSESSYNEQFF. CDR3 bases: TGTGCCAGCAGCGAGAGCTCCTACAATGAGCAGTTCTTC.

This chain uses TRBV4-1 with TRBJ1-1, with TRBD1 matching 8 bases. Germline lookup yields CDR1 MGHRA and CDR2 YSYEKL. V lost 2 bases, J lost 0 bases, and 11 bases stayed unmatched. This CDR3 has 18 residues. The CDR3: CASSQSDRALGMNTEAFF. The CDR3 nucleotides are TGCGCCAGCAGCCAATCGGACAGGGCCCTAGGGATGAACACTGAAGCTTTCTTT.